The text below deals with one TCR beta chain. Its antigen remains unknown. Other DNA sequences in this sample translate to the same CDR3. The data were obtained in a study of shared clonotypes between healthy human individuals. Overall study: The study used three CD4 naive, three CD4 memory, two CD8 naive and one CD8 memory plate per donor.

Genomic DNA (from each subset) was split evenly across several immunoSEQ plates. Profiling relied on immunoSEQ multiplex PCR, and the TCRdb table lists in-frame clones only, not all of them. The sample includes a few million clones, more than 80% of them seen just once. Study-level results: The low donor count limited represented genetic and exposure-history diversity. Estimated richness values were generally larger in naive subsets than in memory subsets.

Germline CDR1 MDHEN, CDR2 SYDVKM. V gave up 3 bases and J gave up 2 bases, with 7 bases separating them. The CDR3 runs to 14 residues. The chain is built from TRBV28 and TRBJ1-4, with a weak D call TRBD1 (5 bases). This receptor was obtained from a man aged 18 to 29 in good health. Some clones in this sample may be carry-over from other donors' samples. Sequencing was carried out using naive CD4+ T cells from PBMCs. Subset defined: CD45RA+ positively selected. CDR3 amino acids: CASSLAGTNEKLFF. CDR3 DNA sequence: TGTGCCAGCAGTTTGGCAGGGACTAATGAAAAACTGTTTTTT.